These 8 T cell receptor beta chains originate from one sample sequenced in a study of T-cell reconstitution after alpha-beta-depleted transplantation in children. Using unique molecular identifiers, the investigators prepared the TCRbeta library. TCRdb used MiXCR to reprocess the PCR reads, holding one entry per CDR3 protein. This table holds some 840,000 distinct CDR3 sequences, roughly 15% found once. Material: PBMCs, mostly from graft donor cells, obtained 360 days after TCRalphabeta/CD19-depleted stem cell transplant. The receptors shown here come from a male patient aged 10 to 17 who had a stem cell transplant for acute lymphoblastic leukemia, so the T cells may come from the graft donor.

This clonotype was counted at least ten times. The gene calls are TRBV7-2 and TRBJ2-5; 7 bases are shared with TRBD2. Germline CDR1 reads SGHTA; CDR2 reads FQGNSA. V lost 1 base to trimming and J lost 5 bases; unmatched junction nucleotides: 10. The length of the CDR3 is 16 residues. CDR3 sequence: CASSLDMSGIRETQYF. The CDR3 DNA follows: TGTGCCAGCAGCTTAGACATGAGCGGGATCCGGGAGACCCAGTACTTC.

The rearrangement links TRBV18 to TRBJ2-7; either TRBD1 or TRBD2 may fit D (7 bases each). This CDR3 is built from 15 residues. Trimming took 1 base from V and 4 from J, leaving 14 bases between them. Per the germline V gene, CDR1 is KGHSH and CDR2 is LQKENI. The CDR3 spells CASSPLTGRDYEQYF. DNA of the CDR3: TGTGCCAGCTCACCACTGACAGGGAGGGATTACGAGCAGTACTTC.

J is TRBJ2-1 and V is TRBV2, with D tentatively TRBD2 (5 bases). The CDR3 is made up of 13 amino acids. Trimming removed 6 bases at V and 5 bases at J, with 11 bases between. From germline, CDR1 is SNHLY and CDR2 FYNNEI. The CDR3 DNA sequence: TGTGCCAGCAGCGGTGTCGGGGACAATGAGCAGTTCTTC. Protein: CASSGVGDNEQFF. The full variable domain, in which reference TRBV2 and TRBJ2-1 provide the parts outside the CDR3, is EPEVTQTPSHQVTQMGQEVILRCVPISNHLYFYWYRQILGQKVEFLVSFYNNEISEKSEIFDDQFSVERPDGSNFTLKIRSTKLEDSAMYFCASSGVGDNEQFFGPGTRLTVL.

A single count supports this clonotype. The chain recombines TRBV14 with TRBJ1-4; D might be TRBD1 (5 bases). Per the germline V gene, CDR1 is SGHDN and CDR2 is FVKESK. With 6 bases removed from V and 0 bases from J, the gap between germline ends came to 11 bases. This CDR3 comprises 15 residues. The CDR3 bases are TGTGCCAGCAGTCGACACAGGTCAACTAATGAAAAACTGTTTTTT. This sequence encodes CASSRHRSTNEKLFF.

This clonotype was observed at least ten times. The chain carries TRBV5-1 and TRBJ2-7, with D perhaps being TRBD1 or TRBD2 (5 bases each). This CDR3 has 13 residues. Germline V lookup: CDR1 SGHRS, CDR2 YFSETQ. V gave up 4 bases and J gave up 3 bases, with 11 bases separating them. CDR3 in DNA: TGCGCCAGCAGCCGGGACGGAGACTACGAGCAGTACTTC. It yields the protein CASSRDGDYEQYF.

This clonotype appeared many times. V gene TRBV24-1 combines with J gene TRBJ1-4, with a weak D call TRBD1 (6 bases). Trimming removed 4 bases from V and 8 bases from J, with 16 bases in between. The germline V gene has CDR1 KGHDR and CDR2 SFDVKD. This CDR3 contains 15 residues. DNA for the CDR3: TGTGCCACCAGTGACCCGAGACAGGCCATCGAAAAACTGTTTTTT. Translation: CATSDPRQAIEKLFF.

The genes are TRBV4-1 and TRBJ1-2; a possible D gene is TRBD1 (6 bases). This CDR3 has 16 residues. Looked up from germline, CDR1 is MGHRA and CDR2 is YSYEKL. The V end was cut by 0 bases, the J end by 1 base, with 12 bases between. CDR3 loop: CASSQEPGQYNYGYTF. CDR3 DNA sequence: TGCGCCAGCAGCCAAGAACCCGGACAGTATAACTATGGCTACACCTTC.

This clonotype has only a few counts. The chain recombines TRBV20-1 with TRBJ2-5, with 12 bases aligning to TRBD2. CDR3 length: 15 amino acids. The V gene end was trimmed by 2 bases and the J gene end by 6 bases; junction bases not matched to a gene: 7. CDR1 is DFQATT and CDR2 is SNEGSKA in the germline V gene (reference sequence). CDR3 DNA sequence: TGCAGTGCTAGATTAGGACTAGCGGGATTTAAGACCCAGTACTTC. Translation gives CSARLGLAGFKTQYF.